Below, 15 T cell receptor beta chains from the same sample are listed, as sequenced in a study of PD-1 blockade in classical Hodgkin lymphoma. As to time point: newly diagnosed, previously untreated cHL patient sample. Clones were read by immunoSEQ multiplex PCR, and TCRdb kept only the in-frame ones, dropping some. The sample includes tens of thousands of clones, roughly 93% of them seen just once. Specimen: peripheral blood mononuclear cells (PBMCs). The receptors were sampled from a human donor with classical Hodgkin lymphoma.

The chain joins TRBV5-1 to TRBJ1-1; D is unresolved. Trimming took off 7 bases at V and 0 bases at J, with 16 bases between the two ends. There are 15 residues in the CDR3. The V gene's germline CDR1 is SGHRS and CDR2 YFSETQ. CDR3: CASRVSSFMNTEAFF. The DNA of the CDR3 is TGCGCCAGCCGGGTGTCAAGCTTCATGAACACTGAAGCTTTCTTT.

This chain connects TRBV5-1 to TRBJ2-5, with 12 bases matching TRBD1. Germline CDR1 and CDR2: SGHRS and YFSETQ. The CDR3 length is 17 residues. The V gene end was trimmed by 0 bases and the J gene end by 5 bases; junction bases not matched to a gene: 8. DNA of the CDR3: TGCGCCAGCAGCTTGGGAGCCGGGACAGGGGGCAGGGAGACCCAGTACTTC. Translated, it gives CASSLGAGTGGRETQYF.

To note about this clone: At the DNA level, this CDR3 is encoded by other sequences in the same sample as well. The CDR3 protein is CASSQDGLAETQYF. CDR3 sequence (DNA): TGTGCCAGCAGCCAAGATGGGCTGGCTGAGACCCAGTACTTC. The gene calls are TRBV4-2 and TRBJ2-5; no reliable D call. Germline loops: CDR1 LGHNA, CDR2 YNFKEQ. The V gene lost 0 bases and the J gene lost 5 bases, with 10 bases spanning the gap. This CDR3 region has 14 residues.

This chain joins TRBV7-3 and TRBJ2-5; the D gene is possibly TRBD2 (6 bases). CDR1 and CDR2 from the germline V gene are SGHTA and FQGTGA. The CDR3 is 14 amino acids. The germline V and J ends were trimmed by 4 bases and 3 bases, with 12 bases remaining between them. As DNA, the CDR3 is TGTGCCAGCAGCTATAGCGGTTCAAAAGAGACCCAGTACTTC. Translating gives CASSYSGSKETQYF. Filled out from reference TRBV7-3 and TRBJ2-5, the complete variable domain reads GAGVSQTPSNKVTEKGKYVELRCDPISGHTALYWYRQSLGQGPEFLIYFQGTGAADDSGLPNDRFFAVRPEGSVSTLKIQRTERGDSAVYLCASSYSGSKETQYFGPGTRLLVL.

The genes are TRBV29-1 and TRBJ1-2; D ambiguous. V lost 6 bases and J lost 0, with 11 bases in between. The CDR3 extends over 13 amino acids. Germline values: CDR1 SQVTM, CDR2 ANQGSEA. CDR3 amino acids: CSVLTPANYGYTF. Written as DNA, the CDR3 is TGCAGCGTCTTGACTCCTGCTAACTATGGCTACACCTTC.

The rearrangement links TRBV9 to TRBJ2-2, with a possible D match to TRBD2 (5 bases). Germline CDR1 reads SGDLS; CDR2 reads YYNGEE. Trimming stripped 1 base from V and 0 bases from J, with 10 bases between. The CDR3 covers 16 residues. Here the CDR3 reads CASSVIAAANTGELFF. DNA of the CDR3: TGTGCCAGCAGCGTAATTGCAGCGGCGAACACCGGGGAGCTGTTTTTT.

The J gene is TRBJ2-3, the V gene TRBV5-1, with a tentative D call TRBD2 (5 bases). The CDR3 runs 13 residues. The germline gives CDR1 SGHRS, CDR2 YFSETQ. V shed 10 bases and J shed 1 base, with 13 bases lying between them. CDR3 sequence: CAGSRDGTDTQYF. In DNA, the CDR3 is TGCGCCGGGTCTCGGGATGGCACAGATACGCAGTATTTT.

The rearrangement uses TRBV9 and TRBJ2-5; D remains unclear. The CDR3 runs 11 residues. Germline CDR1 and CDR2: SGDLS and YYNGEE. Trimming shortened V by 7 bases and J by 7 bases, and 11 bases separated the two germline ends. The CDR3 region is CASGLIGTQYF. CDR3 coding DNA: TGTGCCAGCGGATTGATAGGGACCCAGTACTTC.

This clone is medium-sized within its sample. CDR3 nucleotide sequence: TGTGCCAGCAGCTCAACACAGGGAGGGGATCAGCCCCAGCATTTT. This codes for CASSSTQGGDQPQHF. The J gene is TRBJ1-5, the V gene TRBV7-9; possible D gene TRBD1, 6 bases. Germline values: CDR1 SEHNR, CDR2 FQNEAQ (reference sequence). The CDR3 spans 15 residues. V lost 4 bases, J lost 5 bases, and 15 bases lay in between.

The chain joins TRBV10-3 to TRBJ1-2; D is undetermined. The ends were cut back, 0 bases at V and 5 bases at J, with 13 bases in the middle. Germline loops: CDR1 ENHRY, CDR2 SYGVKD. This CDR3 contains 15 residues. CDR3 bases: TGTGCCATCAGTGAGTCGATGCCAGCTTCTTATGGCTACACCTTC. As protein: CAISESMPASYGYTF.

The chain employs TRBV29-1 and TRBJ2-5; no clear D. In germline, CDR1 is SQVTM, CDR2 ANQGSEA. Trimming removed 1 base at V and 5 bases at J, with 11 bases between. The CDR3 is made up of 13 amino acids. The CDR3 loop reads CSVEGAGGETQYF. The CDR3 DNA reads TGCAGCGTTGAAGGGGCAGGTGGTGAGACCCAGTACTTC.

The CDR3 sequence: CASSRTGSNEKLFF. The CDR3 nucleotides are TGTGCCAGCAGCCGGACAGGGTCTAATGAAAAACTGTTTTTT. The rearrangement links TRBV13 to TRBJ1-4; 8 nucleotides align to TRBD1. This CDR3 has 14 amino acids. Germline-derived CDR1 and CDR2 are PRHDT and FYEKMQ (reference sequence). V shed 5 bases, J shed 3 bases, and the junction held 2 bases outside the gene matches.

This chain uses TRBV28 with TRBJ1-5, with D tentatively TRBD1 (5 bases). The germline V gene encodes CDR1 MDHEN and CDR2 SYDVKM. Trimming took off 7 bases at V and 0 bases at J, with 13 bases between the two ends. The length of the CDR3 is 15 residues. Here the CDR3 DNA reads TGTGCCAGCAAACGGGGACGGAGTAGCAATCAGCCCCAGCATTTT. Translated, it gives CASKRGRSSNQPQHF.

V gene TRBV19 combines with J gene TRBJ1-2; D uncertain. The V end lost 9 bases, the J end lost 0 bases, and 11 bases lay between the germline ends. This CDR3 region has 13 residues. CDR1 is LNHDA, CDR2 SQIVND, per germline (reference sequence). This chain's CDR3 is CASDTVPNYGYTF. CDR3 DNA sequence: TGTGCCAGCGACACAGTTCCTAACTATGGCTACACCTTC.

The V call is TRBV15, the J call TRBJ1-5, with TRBD1 matching over 7 bases. Looked up from germline, CDR1 is LNHNV and CDR2 is YYDKDF (reference sequence). The CDR3 has 17 amino acids. The V and J ends lost 3 bases and 0 bases, in that order; junction bases with no gene match: 8. This CDR3 reads CATSSPQGGYSNQPQHF. CDR3 DNA sequence: TGTGCCACCAGCAGTCCCCAGGGGGGGTATAGCAATCAGCCCCAGCATTTT.